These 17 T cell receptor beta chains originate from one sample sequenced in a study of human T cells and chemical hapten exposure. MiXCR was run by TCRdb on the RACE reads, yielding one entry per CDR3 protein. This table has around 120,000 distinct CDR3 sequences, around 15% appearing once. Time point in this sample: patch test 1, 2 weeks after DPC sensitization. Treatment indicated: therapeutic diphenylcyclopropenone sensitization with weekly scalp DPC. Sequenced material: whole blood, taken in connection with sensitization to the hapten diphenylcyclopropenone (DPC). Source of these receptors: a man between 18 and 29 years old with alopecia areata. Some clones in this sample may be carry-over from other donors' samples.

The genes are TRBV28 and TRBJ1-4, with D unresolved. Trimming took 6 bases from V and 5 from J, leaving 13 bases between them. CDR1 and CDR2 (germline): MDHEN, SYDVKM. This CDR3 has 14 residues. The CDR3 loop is CASRDGGINEKLFF. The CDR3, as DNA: TGTGCCAGCAGGGACGGCGGGATCAATGAAAAACTGTTTTTT. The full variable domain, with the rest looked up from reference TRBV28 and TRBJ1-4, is DVKVTQSSRYLVKRTGEKVFLECVQDMDHENMFWYRQDPGLGLRLIYFSYDVKMKEKGDIPEGYSVSREKKERFSLILESASTNQTSMYLCASRDGGINEKLFFGSGTQLSVL.

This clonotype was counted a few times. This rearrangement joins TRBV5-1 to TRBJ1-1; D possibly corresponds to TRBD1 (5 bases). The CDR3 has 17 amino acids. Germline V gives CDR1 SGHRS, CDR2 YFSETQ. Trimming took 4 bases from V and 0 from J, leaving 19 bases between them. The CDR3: CASSPAWGKGLNTEAFF. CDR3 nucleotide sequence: TGCGCCAGCAGCCCCGCCTGGGGGAAAGGGTTGAACACTGAAGCTTTCTTT. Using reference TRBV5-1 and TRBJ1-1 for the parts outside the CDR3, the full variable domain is KAGVTQTPRYLIKTRGQQVTLSCSPISGHRSVSWYQQTPGQGLQFLFEYFSETQRNKGNFPGRFSGRQFSNSRSEMNVSTLELGDSALYLCASSPAWGKGLNTEAFFGQGTRLTVV.

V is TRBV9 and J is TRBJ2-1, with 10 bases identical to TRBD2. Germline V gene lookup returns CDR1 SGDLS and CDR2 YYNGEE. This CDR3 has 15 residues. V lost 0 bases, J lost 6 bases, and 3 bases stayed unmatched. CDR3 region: CASSVEIAGGNEQFF. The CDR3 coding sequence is TGTGCCAGCAGCGTAGAGATAGCGGGAGGCAATGAGCAGTTCTTC.

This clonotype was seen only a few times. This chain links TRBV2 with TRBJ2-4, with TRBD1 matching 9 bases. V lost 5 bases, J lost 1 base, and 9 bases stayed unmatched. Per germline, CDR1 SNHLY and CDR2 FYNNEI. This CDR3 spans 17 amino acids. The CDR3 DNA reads TGTGCCAGCAGTTTTAACCGGGACAGGGACGCCAAAAACATTCAGTACTTC. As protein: CASSFNRDRDAKNIQYF.

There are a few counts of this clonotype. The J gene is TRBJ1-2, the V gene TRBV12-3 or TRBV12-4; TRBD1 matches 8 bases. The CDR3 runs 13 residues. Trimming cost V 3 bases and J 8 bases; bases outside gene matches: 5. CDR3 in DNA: TGTGCCAGCAGTTTTAGACAGGGGTACGGCTACACCTTC. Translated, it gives CASSFRQGYGYTF.

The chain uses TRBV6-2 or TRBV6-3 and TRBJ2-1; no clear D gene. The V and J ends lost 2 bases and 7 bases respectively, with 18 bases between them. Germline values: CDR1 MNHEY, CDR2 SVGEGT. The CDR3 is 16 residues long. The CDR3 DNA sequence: TGTGCCAGCAGTTACAGGATGGGTAACTCTAGAAATGAGCAGTTCTTC. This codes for CASSYRMGNSRNEQFF.

CDR3 region: CATSPLFTDTQYF. The DNA of the CDR3 is TGTGCCACCAGTCCCCTTTTCACAGATACGCAGTATTTT. The chain joins TRBV24-1 to TRBJ2-3; no reliable D call. V was trimmed by 6 bases and J by 2 bases, leaving 8 bases between them. The CDR3 runs to 13 residues. The germline V gene encodes CDR1 KGHDR and CDR2 SFDVKD.

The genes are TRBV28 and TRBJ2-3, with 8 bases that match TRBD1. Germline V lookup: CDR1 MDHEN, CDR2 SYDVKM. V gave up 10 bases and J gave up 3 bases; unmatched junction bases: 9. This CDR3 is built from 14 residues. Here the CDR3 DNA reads TGTGCCACTCGCAGGGGGCTGGGAACAGATACGCAGTATTTT. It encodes CATRRGLGTDTQYF.

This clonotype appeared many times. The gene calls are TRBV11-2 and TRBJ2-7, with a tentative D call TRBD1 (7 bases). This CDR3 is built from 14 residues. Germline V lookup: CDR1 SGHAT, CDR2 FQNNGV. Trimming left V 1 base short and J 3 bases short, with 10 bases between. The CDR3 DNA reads TGTGCCAGCAGCTTAGGACAGGGAGGCTACGAGCAGTACTTC. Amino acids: CASSLGQGGYEQYF. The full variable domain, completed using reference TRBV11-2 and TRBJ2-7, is EAGVAQSPRYKIIEKRQSVAFWCNPISGHATLYWYQQILGQGPKLLIQFQNNGVVDDSQLPKDRFSAERLKGVDSTLKIQPAKLEDSAVYLCASSLGQGGYEQYFGPGTRLTVT.

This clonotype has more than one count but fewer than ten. Written as DNA, the CDR3 is TGTGCCAGCAGTATAGGACAGGGGGCAAATGAGCAGTTCTTC. Translated, it gives CASSIGQGANEQFF. This chain links TRBV12-3 or TRBV12-4 with TRBJ2-1; 11 bases fit TRBD1. CDR3 length: 14 amino acids. Trimming at V came to 5 bases and at J to 7 bases, leaving 4 bases not matched to a gene.

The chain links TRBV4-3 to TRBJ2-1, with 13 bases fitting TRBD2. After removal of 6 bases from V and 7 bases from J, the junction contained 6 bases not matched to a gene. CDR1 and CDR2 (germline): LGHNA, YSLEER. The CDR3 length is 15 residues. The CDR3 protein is CASRTSGGAVNEQFF. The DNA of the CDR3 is TGCGCCAGCAGAACTAGCGGGGGGGCTGTAAATGAGCAGTTCTTC.

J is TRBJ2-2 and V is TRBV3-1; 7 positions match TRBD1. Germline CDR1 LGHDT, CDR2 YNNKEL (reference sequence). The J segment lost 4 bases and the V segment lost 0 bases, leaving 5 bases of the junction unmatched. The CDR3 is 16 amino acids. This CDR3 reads CASSQDWAGGTGELFF. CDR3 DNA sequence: TGTGCCAGCAGCCAAGATTGGGCAGGGGGCACCGGGGAGCTGTTTTTT.

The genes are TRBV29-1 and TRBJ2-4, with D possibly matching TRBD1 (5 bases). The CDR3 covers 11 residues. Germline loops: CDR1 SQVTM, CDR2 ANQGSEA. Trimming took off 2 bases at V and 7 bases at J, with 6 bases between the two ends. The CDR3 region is CSVEKGNIQYF. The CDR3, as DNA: TGCAGCGTTGAAAAGGGGAACATTCAGTACTTC.

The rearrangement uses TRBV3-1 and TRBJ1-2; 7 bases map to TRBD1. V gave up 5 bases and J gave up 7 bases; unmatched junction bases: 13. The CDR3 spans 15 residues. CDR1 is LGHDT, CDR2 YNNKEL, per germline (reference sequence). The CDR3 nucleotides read TGTGCCAGCAGCTCAAAGCGACAGGGAAGGGGTGGCTACACCTTC. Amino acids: CASSSKRQGRGGYTF.

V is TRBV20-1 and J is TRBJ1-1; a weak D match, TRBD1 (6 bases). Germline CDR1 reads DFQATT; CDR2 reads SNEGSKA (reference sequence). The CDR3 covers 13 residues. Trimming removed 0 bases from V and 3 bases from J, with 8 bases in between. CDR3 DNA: TGCAGTGCTAGAGAGGGGGCTGACACTGAAGCTTTCTTT. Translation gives CSAREGADTEAFF.

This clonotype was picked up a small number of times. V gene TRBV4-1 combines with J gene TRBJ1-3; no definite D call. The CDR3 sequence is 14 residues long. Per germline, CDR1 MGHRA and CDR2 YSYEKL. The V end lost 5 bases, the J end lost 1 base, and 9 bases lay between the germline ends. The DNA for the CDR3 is TGCGCCAGCAGCACTCAGAGTTCTGGAAACACCATATATTTT. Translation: CASSTQSSGNTIYF.

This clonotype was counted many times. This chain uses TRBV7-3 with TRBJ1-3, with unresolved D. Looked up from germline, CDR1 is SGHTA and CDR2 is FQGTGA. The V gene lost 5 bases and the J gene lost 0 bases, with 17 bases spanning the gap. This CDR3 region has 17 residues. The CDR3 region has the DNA TGTGCCAGCAGCGCTCCGGGTCTGGCGAACTCTGGAAACACCATATATTTT. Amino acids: CASSAPGLANSGNTIYF.